This entry describes one T cell receptor beta chain. These data belong to a study of technical replicates of blood from a handful of donors. Sequencing was performed with immunoSEQ multiplex PCR; in TCRdb, only in-frame clones are kept and a portion is missing. There are about 84,000 clones in the sample; about 98% occur only once, and 0.12% to 0.15% lies in the top ten. CDR3 length: 16 amino acids. V shed 0 bases and J shed 0 bases, with 10 bases lying between them. CDR1 MRHNA and CDR2 SNTAGT come from the germline V gene. This sequence joins TRBV6-4 and TRBJ2-3, with a possible D match to TRBD2 (6 bases). The sequencing input was T cells isolated from PBMCs. This receptor was obtained from a human donor in good health. Written as DNA, the CDR3 is TGTGCCAGCAGTGACTCGCGGGGAACTAGCACAGATACGCAGTATTTT. Translated, it gives CASSDSRGTSTDTQYF.